Below, 26 T cell receptor beta chains from the same sample are listed, as sequenced in a study of cytotoxic CD8 clonotypes in ibrutinib-treated CLL. Using immunoSEQ multiplex PCR, the repertoire was profiled, and TCRdb retains in-frame clones only, with some absent. The sample carries around 33,000 clones, 49% recorded once. This sample comprised PBMCs, obtained before ibrutinib treatment. These receptors all come from a human donor with chronic lymphocytic leukemia.

The CDR3, as DNA: TGCAGTGCAGGGAGACATCAGCCCCAGCATTTT. It is translated as CSAGRHQPQHF. This chain joins TRBV20-1 and TRBJ1-5; the D is unclear. Germline CDR1 and CDR2: DFQATT and SNEGSKA (reference sequence). V lost 6 bases and J lost 5, with 8 bases in between. The CDR3 spans 11 residues.

The genes are TRBV9 and TRBJ1-2; D not certain. CDR3 length: 15 amino acids. Trimming removed 3 bases at V and 0 bases at J, with 12 bases between. From germline, CDR1 is SGDLS and CDR2 YYNGEE. The CDR3 DNA reads TGTGCCAGCAGCGCTGAATACGGAGCTAACTATGGCTACACCTTC. This sequence encodes CASSAEYGANYGYTF.

This chain connects TRBV5-8 to TRBJ2-7; D is perhaps TRBD1 (6 bases). V was cut by 3 bases and J by 7 bases, with 20 bases left in between. There are 15 residues in the CDR3. Germline CDR1 is SGHTS and CDR2 is YDEGEE. This chain's CDR3 is CASSSDRSGPKEQYF. The CDR3 nucleotides are TGTGCCAGCAGCTCGGACAGAAGTGGCCCGAAAGAGCAGTACTTC.

This clone was recorded only once. The CDR3 loop reads CASSLDLTTGNNMNTEAFF. The CDR3 bases are TGCGCCAGCAGCCTCGACCTCACAACGGGGAACAACATGAACACTGAAGCTTTCTTT. This chain joins TRBV5-1 and TRBJ1-1; D call uncertain. The V end lost 4 bases, the J end lost 0 bases, and 25 bases lay between the germline ends. Germline loops: CDR1 SGHRS, CDR2 YFSETQ. The CDR3 totals 19 residues.

This chain joins TRBV2 and TRBJ2-7, with D possibly matching TRBD1 (6 bases). There are 12 residues in the CDR3. Trimming removed 5 bases from V and 4 bases from J, with 9 bases in between. CDR1 and CDR2 (germline): SNHLY, FYNNEI. The CDR3 region is CASSTQGYEQYF. Written as DNA, the CDR3 is TGTGCCAGCAGTACTCAGGGGTACGAGCAGTACTTC.

This clone was detected only once. The chain links TRBV27 to TRBJ1-2; 8 bases agree with TRBD1. This CDR3 has 16 amino acids. Germline CDR1 reads MNHEY; CDR2 reads SMNVEV (reference sequence). Trimming at V came to 5 bases and at J to 4 bases, leaving 12 bases not matched to a gene. The CDR3 region is CASSPDRDGGGYGYTF. The DNA for the CDR3 is TGTGCCAGCAGTCCGGACAGGGATGGGGGGGGCTATGGCTACACCTTC.

This chain links TRBV10-3 with TRBJ1-4, with D perhaps TRBD1 (6 bases). The germline V and J ends were trimmed by 3 bases and 8 bases, with 19 bases remaining between them. This CDR3 has 16 residues. Looked up from germline, CDR1 is ENHRY and CDR2 is SYGVKD. The CDR3 protein is CAISDLSKGEGEKLFF. CDR3 DNA: TGTGCCATCAGTGACCTATCGAAGGGGGAAGGAGAAAAACTGTTTTTT.

In its sample, this clone was seen a few times. The chain links TRBV4-1 to TRBJ2-7; D is possibly TRBD1 (5 bases). Trimming removed 4 bases from V and 4 bases from J, with 20 bases in between. Germline values: CDR1 MGHRA, CDR2 YSYEKL. There are 16 residues in the CDR3. As DNA, the CDR3 is TGCGCCAGCAGCCCAAAGTCGGCTGGGCAGGGTTACGAGCAGTACTTC. Translation gives CASSPKSAGQGYEQYF.

The rearrangement uses TRBV29-1 and TRBJ1-6; 10 bases are a match to TRBD1. Trimming removed 5 bases from V and 7 bases from J; junction bases left unmatched: 2. Germline V gives CDR1 SQVTM, CDR2 ANQGSEA. The CDR3 totals 13 residues. CDR3 in DNA: TGCAGCGTTCGACAGGGGGCGAATTCACCCCTCCACTTT. The encoded protein is CSVRQGANSPLHF.

Written as DNA, the CDR3 is TGTGCCTGGAGTGAGGGACTAGCGTTAGACGAGCAGTACTTC. It translates to CAWSEGLALDEQYF. This chain joins TRBV30 and TRBJ2-7; 10 bases fit TRBD2. The germline gives CDR1 GTSNPN, CDR2 SVGIG (reference sequence). The CDR3 spans 14 residues. The V gene end was trimmed by 1 base and the J gene end by 5 bases; junction bases not matched to a gene: 5.

The rearrangement joins TRBV2 to TRBJ1-5, with TRBD1 matching over 8 bases. Germline values: CDR1 SNHLY, CDR2 FYNNEI. The CDR3 spans 14 residues. After removal of 5 bases from V and 7 bases from J, the junction contained 7 bases not matched to a gene. CDR3 sequence: CASSPRGLGQPQHF. The CDR3, as DNA: TGTGCCAGCAGTCCCAGGGGGCTCGGGCAGCCCCAGCATTTT.

The table lists this clone with a few counts. The chain is built from TRBV6-1 and TRBJ1-4, with 9 bases aligning to TRBD1. This CDR3 has 15 amino acids. After removal of 5 bases from V and 4 bases from J, the junction contained 5 bases not matched to a gene. Germline lookup yields CDR1 MNHNS and CDR2 SASEGT. The CDR3 spells CASSLDRGGNEKLFF. The CDR3 DNA is TGTGCCAGCAGTCTGGACAGGGGAGGTAATGAAAAACTGTTTTTT.

The rearrangement joins TRBV18 to TRBJ2-7; weak D call: TRBD1 (5 bases). The CDR3 contains 13 residues. V was trimmed by 6 bases and J by 3 bases, leaving 12 bases between them. Germline-derived CDR1 and CDR2 are KGHSH and LQKENI. CDR3 nucleotides: TGTGCCAGCTCCGTAACACAGGACTACGAGCAGTACTTC. Encoded protein: CASSVTQDYEQYF.

The table lists this clone with a few counts. The J gene is TRBJ2-2, the V gene TRBV7-3; a weak D match, TRBD2 (5 bases). The germline gives CDR1 SGHTA, CDR2 FQGTGA. There are 14 residues in the CDR3. The V end was cut by 5 bases, the J end by 3 bases, with 10 bases between. The CDR3 sequence is CASSPRTYTGELFF. CDR3 DNA: TGTGCCAGCAGCCCCCGGACTTACACCGGGGAGCTGTTTTTT.

The table lists this clone with a few counts. The chain recombines TRBV6-5 with TRBJ2-7, with 8 bases identical to TRBD1. This CDR3 is built from 12 residues. The germline V gene encodes CDR1 MNHEY and CDR2 SVGAGI. The ends lost 10 bases at V and 3 bases at J; junction bases unmatched: 5. This CDR3 reads CATMTGVYEQYF. The CDR3 bases are TGTGCCACTATGACAGGGGTCTACGAGCAGTACTTC.

This clone turned up a few times. The chain carries TRBV10-3 and TRBJ1-2; D call uncertain. Germline loops: CDR1 ENHRY, CDR2 SYGVKD. The ends were cut back, 0 bases at V and 4 bases at J, with 9 bases in the middle. The CDR3 consists of 14 residues. This CDR3 reads CAISESSSGYGYTF. The CDR3 DNA reads TGTGCCATCAGTGAGTCAAGTAGTGGCTATGGCTACACCTTC.

CDR3 region: CASSLIFPNQPQHF. CDR3 coding DNA: TGTGCCAGCAGCTTAATCTTCCCTAATCAGCCCCAGCATTTT. The chain uses TRBV7-8 and TRBJ1-5; D uncertain. Germline CDR1 and CDR2: SGHVS and FQNEAQ. CDR3 length equals 14 residues. V was pared by 2 bases and J by 4 bases, with 9 bases between.

The J gene is TRBJ2-7, the V gene TRBV2; D is undetermined. The ends were cut back, 5 bases at V and 3 bases at J, with 8 bases in the middle. Germline-derived CDR1 and CDR2 are SNHLY and FYNNEI. This CDR3 spans 12 amino acids. CDR3 residues: CASSPDNYEQYF. For the CDR3, the DNA is TGTGCCAGCAGTCCTGACAACTACGAGCAGTACTTC.

This chain uses TRBV6-6 with TRBJ1-5; no reliable D call. The germline V gene has CDR1 MNHNY and CDR2 SVGAGI (reference sequence). The length of the CDR3 is 13 residues. With 7 bases removed from V and 3 bases from J, the gap between germline ends came to 10 bases. Here the CDR3 DNA reads TGTGCCAGCACCAAACTTAACAATCAGCCCCAGCATTTT. Its protein product is CASTKLNNQPQHF.

This sequence joins TRBV7-9 and TRBJ2-1; 14 bases are shared with TRBD2. The J segment lost 6 bases and the V segment lost 5 bases, leaving 3 bases of the junction unmatched. The CDR3 loop spans 15 amino acids. Germline loops: CDR1 SEHNR, CDR2 FQNEAQ (reference sequence). Written as DNA, the CDR3 is TGTGCCAGCAGCCGGACTAGCGGGGGGATCAATGAGCAGTTCTTC. Its protein product is CASSRTSGGINEQFF.

The chain is built from TRBV10-3 and TRBJ2-1, with TRBD2 matching 9 bases. The CDR3 is 17 residues long. Germline CDR1 is ENHRY and CDR2 is SYGVKD. The V and J ends lost 5 bases and 2 bases, in that order; junction bases with no gene match: 10. DNA for the CDR3: TGTGCCATCAGTTCCTCCGGGACTAGCCGCACCTACAATGAGCAGTTCTTC. Translating it yields CAISSSGTSRTYNEQFF.

This clone was picked up a small number of times. The J gene is TRBJ2-5, the V gene TRBV18; D ambiguous. There are 13 residues in the CDR3. CDR1 KGHSH and CDR2 LQKENI come from the germline V gene. V was trimmed by 2 bases and J by 4 bases, leaving 8 bases between them. The CDR3 DNA follows: TGTGCCAGCTCACCAGCTGGTCTAGAGACCCAGTACTTC. Translating it yields CASSPAGLETQYF.

The rearrangement uses TRBV6-1 and TRBJ1-1, with a tentative D call TRBD1 (6 bases). The CDR3 has 13 residues. The germline V gene has CDR1 MNHNS and CDR2 SASEGT. Trimming left V 6 bases short and J 2 bases short, with 10 bases between. The CDR3 DNA sequence: TGTGCCAGCAGCCAGGGGTTTAACACTGAAGCTTTCTTT. Protein sequence: CASSQGFNTEAFF.

This chain joins TRBV6-5 and TRBJ1-2; the D is unclear. V was clipped by 6 bases and J by 1 base, with 3 bases between them. Germline-derived CDR1 and CDR2 are MNHEY and SVGAGI. The CDR3 has 11 residues. DNA for the CDR3: TGTGCCAGCAGGAATAACTATGGCTACACCTTC. Its translation is CASRNNYGYTF.

In regard to this clone: This specimen includes other DNA sequences encoding the same CDR3. The rearrangement uses TRBV15 and TRBJ1-2, with D unresolved. In germline, CDR1 is LNHNV, CDR2 YYDKDF (reference sequence). The CDR3 sequence is 13 residues long. The germline V and J ends were trimmed by 6 bases and 0 bases, with 8 bases remaining between them. CDR3 sequence (DNA): TGTGCCACCAGTCTGCACACTAACTATGGCTACACCTTC. Protein sequence: CATSLHTNYGYTF.

This rearrangement joins TRBV30 to TRBJ1-4, with 9 bases aligning to TRBD1. CDR3 length equals 17 residues. In germline, CDR1 is GTSNPN, CDR2 SVGIG (reference sequence). The trim removed 5 bases at V and 5 bases at J, leaving 15 bases unmatched. The DNA of the CDR3 is TGTGCCTGGGGCGGGGGACAGGGTATTTTGGGCAATGAAAAACTGTTTTTT. Its translation: CAWGGGQGILGNEKLFF.